The 9 T cell receptor beta chains in this list originate from one sample, sequenced in a study of metastatic and nonmetastatic thyroid tumors. Thyroid surgery was performed in patients who had received no treatment beforehand. With MiXCR, TCRdb called clones anew from the PCR reads. The top ten clones hold about 15% of a sample with approximately 25,000 clones, about 13% of them seen once. Sequenced sample: blood. The receptors come from a female donor with papillary thyroid cancer or a benign thyroid nodule (not recorded which). Some clones in this sample may be carry-over from other donors' samples.

In its sample, this clone was seen many times. This chain links TRBV20-1 with TRBJ1-2; TRBD1 agrees at 7 bases. This CDR3 is 12 amino acids long. Germline assignment: CDR1 DFQATT and CDR2 SNEGSKA (reference sequence). V lost 5 bases to trimming and J lost 6 bases; unmatched junction nucleotides: 6. The CDR3 spells CSAATGEDGYTF. The CDR3 DNA reads TGCAGTGCTGCTACAGGGGAAGATGGCTACACCTTC.

This clone was counted at least ten times. A much bigger clone sits one base away, suggesting this may be a read error. The rearrangement links TRBV12-3 or TRBV12-4 to TRBJ1-5, with TRBD1 identical over 9 bases. There are 14 residues in the CDR3. The chain's CDR3 is CVSSRTGGNQPQHF. The DNA for the CDR3 is TGTGTCAGCAGCAGGACAGGGGGCAATCAGCCCCAGCATTTT.

This clone was picked up a small number of times. The chain couples TRBV27 to TRBJ2-7, with unresolved D. The CDR3 runs to 13 residues. The germline V gene has CDR1 MNHEY and CDR2 SMNVEV (reference sequence). V dropped 3 bases and J dropped 1 base, with 7 bases sitting between them. The CDR3 DNA reads TGTGCCAGCAGTTTGCACAGTTCCTACGAGCAGTACTTC. Its translation: CASSLHSSYEQYF.

The chain employs TRBV6-5 and TRBJ1-6, with D possibly being TRBD1 (6 bases). CDR3 length: 17 amino acids. CDR1 MNHEY and CDR2 SVGAGI come from the germline V gene. The V and J ends lost 0 bases and 5 bases respectively, with 14 bases between them. CDR3 DNA sequence: TGTGCCAGCAGTTACTCGAGAGGGGGGGCAGATAATTCACCCCTCCACTTT. It yields the protein CASSYSRGGADNSPLHF.

This clone was observed at least ten times. The J gene is TRBJ2-1, the V gene TRBV3-1, with 9 bases fitting TRBD2. The germline gives CDR1 LGHDT, CDR2 YNNKEL (reference sequence). The CDR3 is made up of 16 amino acids. V gave up 4 bases and J gave up 4 bases; unmatched junction bases: 8. The CDR3 coding sequence is TGTGCCAGCAGCCGAGGCTCGGCGGGAGGGTACAATGAGCAGTTCTTC. Its translation is CASSRGSAGGYNEQFF.

This clone was recorded at least ten times. V is TRBV5-1 and J is TRBJ2-2; D remains ambiguous. Germline values: CDR1 SGHRS, CDR2 YFSETQ. The V end lost 4 bases, the J end lost 1 base, and 5 bases lay between the germline ends. The CDR3 runs to 13 residues. The CDR3 nucleotides are TGCGCCAGCAGCGGCGGGAACACCGGGGAGCTGTTTTTT. Residues: CASSGGNTGELFF.

In this sample, this clone turned up many times. The chain combines TRBV7-8 with TRBJ2-1; 12 nucleotides align to TRBD1. The germline CDR1 and CDR2 sequences are SGHVS and FQNEAQ. V lost 5 bases to trimming and J lost 5 bases; unmatched junction nucleotides: 4. This CDR3 comprises 15 residues. CDR3: CASSTGQGANNEQFF. CDR3 DNA: TGTGCCAGCAGCACGGGACAGGGGGCAAACAATGAGCAGTTCTTC. Complete variable domain (other parts from reference TRBV7-8 and TRBJ2-1): GAGVSQSPRYKVAKRGQDVALRCDPISGHVSLFWYQQALGQGPEFLTYFQNEAQLDKSGLPSDRFFAERPEGSVSTLKIQRTQQEDSAVYLCASSTGQGANNEQFFGPGTRLTVL.

A note on this clone: One junction end does not reproduce the germline sequence, and a read error may be involved. The DNA of the CDR3 is TGTGCCAGCAGCGAGGGTAGCGGGAGAGGTACCGGGGAGCTGGTTTTT. The encoded protein is CASSEGSGRGTGELVF. The rearrangement uses TRBV6-4 and TRBJ2-2; 9 nucleotides agree with TRBD2. CDR3 length: 16 amino acids. In germline, CDR1 is MRHNA, CDR2 SNTAGT.

This clone was picked up many times. This rearrangement joins TRBV28 to TRBJ1-4; D might be TRBD1 (5 bases). Trimming took off 5 bases at V and 7 bases at J, with 20 bases between the two ends. Germline values: CDR1 MDHEN, CDR2 SYDVKM. The CDR3 is 16 residues long. CDR3 residues: CASSAPSRDHGEKLFF. CDR3 nucleotide sequence: TGTGCCAGCAGTGCTCCCTCCAGGGACCACGGTGAAAAACTGTTTTTT.